This T cell receptor (beta chain) was recovered during a study of cytomegalovirus exposure and HLA in healthy donors. Overall study context: As released early, the data held around 80 million unique TCRs from HLA-typed donors.

Notes on the study in general: Data from an earlier analysis indicated that most TCR beta V segments were productive either about 90% or about 30% of the time.

In the case of this clone: The antigen is not known.

Researchers ran the PCR with 60 Vbeta and 13 Jbeta primers. Per the authors' pipeline: In a later analysis, roughly 11 million of tens of millions of unique beta chains occurred in at least two donors. TCRdb's table, derived via immunoSEQ multiplex PCR, lists solely in-frame clones and lacks some. Clonal size and the V and J genes are those of that table, whereas D and trimming came from the DNA. The data show 100,000 to 150,000 clones, around 81% seen once. CDR3 length: 11 residues. The V gene's germline CDR1 is LNHDA and CDR2 SQIVND (reference sequence). V lost 4 bases and J lost 13, with 12 bases in between.

This receptor was taken from a woman in her forties or fifties in good health and CMV-seronegative. Sample: PBMCs. The rearrangement links TRBV19 to TRBJ2-3; tentative D call: TRBD2 (6 bases). This CDR3 is CASSTGTREYF. CDR3 coding DNA: TGTGCCAGTAGTACCGGGACTCGGGAGTATTTT.